This is a list of T cell receptor beta chains from one sample in a study of blood T cell repertoires in COVID-19. Sequenced by immunoSEQ multiplex PCR; TCRdb stores in-frame clones only, minus some. The sample has about 210,000 clones, around 84% seen once. Sequencing input: peripheral blood. These receptors all stem from a human donor in a cohort sampled during active COVID-19. Both conserved end residues are part of each CDR3. D genes are given only for firm matches. Clone size is shown for a subset of rows, as once, few, many or a class of expanded clone.

j_gene | abundance | d_gene | v_gene | CDR3nt | CDR3aa
TRBJ2-7 | NA | TRBD1 | TRBV9 | TGTGCCAGCAGCGTAGCCCCGACAGGGAAGGGCGAGCAGTACTTC | CASSVAPTGKGEQYF
TRBJ2-5 | NA | NA | TRBV29-1 | TGCAGCGTTGTGGGCCACCTACCCCGACAAGAGACCCAGTACTTC | CSVVGHLPRQETQYF
TRBJ2-3 | NA | TRBD1 | TRBV27 | TGTGCCAGCAGTTTGGTAAGGGGGCTGACAGATACGCAGTATTTT | CASSLVRGLTDTQYF
TRBJ1-1 | NA | NA | TRBV29-1 | TGCAGCGTTGAACGCGTGTCGAGAGCTGAAGCTTTCTTT | CSVERVSRAEAFF
TRBJ1-2 | NA | TRBD1 | TRBV4-3 | TGCGCCAGCAGCCAAGGGTTAGGGGGCGTCTATGGCTACACCTTC | CASSQGLGGVYGYTF
TRBJ2-7 | few | NA | TRBV7-2 | TGTGCCAGCGGTGGGGCTAGCAGGGGCCTCTACGAGCAGTACTTC | CASGGASRGLYEQYF
TRBJ2-4 | NA | TRBD2 | TRBV5-1 | TGCGCCAGCAGCGAACTAGCGGGGGCAGAAAACATTCAGTACTTC | CASSELAGAENIQYF
TRBJ2-5 | NA | NA | TRBV6-1 | TGTGCCAGCAGTGAACCACGGGGACTCCAAGAGACCCAGTACTTC | CASSEPRGLQETQYF
TRBJ2-7 | NA | TRBD2 | TRBV28 | TGTGCCAGCAGACCCACTAGCGGGGGTGCCTACGAGCAGTACTTC | CASRPTSGGAYEQYF
TRBJ2-3 | NA | NA | TRBV5-8 | TGTGCCAGCAGCTTGGGTCAGGTCGTAACAGATACGCAGTATTTT | CASSLGQVVTDTQYF
TRBJ2-1 | NA | NA | TRBV15 | TGTGCCACCAGCAGAGTGGAGTCGGTCAATGAGCAGTTCTTC | CATSRVESVNEQFF
TRBJ1-6 | NA | TRBD1 | TRBV27 | TGTGCCAGCAGTTCCAGGACAGGGGGCATCTATAATTCACCCCTCCACTTT | CASSSRTGGIYNSPLHF
TRBJ2-3 | NA | NA | TRBV24-1 | TGTGCCACCAGTGGTAGGGACTTGAGGGCAGATACGCAGTATTTT | CATSGRDLRADTQYF
TRBJ2-2 | NA | TRBD2 | TRBV3-1/TRBV3-2 | TGTGCCAGCAGCCTTGGACTAGCGGGAGCTTCTGGAACCGGGGAGCTGTTTTTT | CASSLGLAGASGTGELFF
TRBJ2-5 | NA | NA | TRBV19 | TGTGCCAGTAGTATAGCGGAAACAGGCTTGGTGACCCAGTACTTC | CASSIAETGLVTQYF
TRBJ2-7 | NA | NA | TRBV6-4 | TGTGCCAGCAGTTCGGGGTGGGCCGACGAGCAGTACTTC | CASSSGWADEQYF
TRBJ2-7 | NA | TRBD2 | TRBV5-1 | TGCGCCAGCAGCTTTCGGACTAGCGGGAGTTACGAGCAGTACTTC | CASSFRTSGSYEQYF
TRBJ2-1 | once | TRBD2 | TRBV5-1 | TGCGCCAGCAGCTTTGCGGGAGGGCCAGACAATGAGCAGTTCTTC | CASSFAGGPDNEQFF
TRBJ1-4 | NA | NA | TRBV5-4 | TGTGCCAGCAGCGGGCGGGGGACAACGAATGAAAAACTGTTTTTT | CASSGRGTTNEKLFF
TRBJ2-7 | NA | TRBD1 | TRBV27 | TGTGCCAGCAGTTTGGGACAGGGGAGGTCCTACGAGCAGTACTTC | CASSLGQGRSYEQYF
TRBJ1-2 | NA | NA | TRBV7-2 | TGTGCCAGCAGCTTAGCCGGGGAGGACTATGGCTACACCTTC | CASSLAGEDYGYTF